Only a few counts were recorded for the clone carrying this T cell receptor (beta chain). What it binds is unknown. This specimen belongs to a study of cytomegalovirus exposure and HLA in healthy donors. The CDR3 sequence is 16 residues long. J gave up 2 bases and V 5 bases, and 10 bases lay outside the gene matches. Germline assignment: CDR1 SGHTA and CDR2 FQGNSA. General study points: Looking again later, the authors saw that most CMV-associated TCR beta chains seemed HLA-restricted. Reported performance of the classifier showed diagnosis of cytomegalovirus status with high specificity and sensitivity. The study had only CMV serostatus as immune exposure information.

Researchers ran the PCR with 60 Vbeta and 13 Jbeta primers. Using immunoSEQ multiplex PCR, the repertoire was profiled, and TCRdb retains in-frame clones only, with some absent. The repertoire holds some 150,000 clones, with around 72% as singletons. The source material was PBMCs. The receptor comes from a human donor in good health. The chain carries TRBV7-2 and TRBJ2-3; the match to TRBD2 covers 7 bases. The CDR3 bases are TGTGCCAGCAGCCAAGGGACGGGGGGAGTCACAGATACGCAGTATTTT. Residues: CASSQGTGGVTDTQYF. Full variable domain (outside the CDR3, taken from reference TRBV7-2 and TRBJ2-3): GAGVSQSPSNKVTEKGKDVELRCDPISGHTALYWYRQSLGQGLEFLIYFQGNSAPDKSGLPSDRFSAERTGGSVSTLTIQRTQQEDSAVYLCASSQGTGGVTDTQYFGPGTRLTVL.